Given below is one T cell receptor (beta chain) in context. No count is recorded, though its frequency marks this clonotype as medium-sized (0.01 to 0.1%). No cognate antigen has been identified for it. These reads were obtained on an Illumina HiSeq 2500. To build sequencing libraries, a previously published PCR protocol was used to amplify the recombined TCRbeta locus. Concerning the study's data processing: Any read whose average quality score fell below 30 was discarded, and IMSEQ was used to process the reads that remained. Each clonotype was defined by Vbeta gene, Jbeta gene and CDR3 amino acid sequence. To quantify how much the repertoires of different populations overlapped, the Morisita-Horn index was computed on the top 100 expanded clones. Renyi diversity profiles calculated on the top 100 expanded clones were used to assess clonal diversity. TCRdb reprocessed the reads, reporting each CDR3 protein sequence once and no DNA. TCRdb's processing, not the authors' own work, is the source of the V and J calls. This sample's table carries 2,500 to 3,000 distinct CDR3 sequences. In total, the top ten clones hold 3% to 3.5% of the sample.

The CDR1 and CDR2 encoded by the germline V gene (reference sequence) are LNHDA and SQIVND. Spanning cysteine to phenylalanine, the CDR3 consists of 15 amino acids. The DNA sequence is not available. Prior to TCRbeta sequencing, five KLR/GPR56-defined CD4+ populations were enriched by fluorescence-activated cell sorting. To test whether memory differentiation follows a linear pathway, the researchers sequenced TCRbeta repertoires from five CD4+ T-cell subsets, each defined by expression of KLRB1, KLRG1, GPR56 and KLRF1. TCR-sequenced cells came from peripheral blood of healthy control individuals, reported as five donors in the TCRbeta analysis figure. Heparinized peripheral blood was collected, and every sample was processed within one hour of retrieval. To isolate peripheral blood mononuclear cells, blood was diluted 1:2 in PBS and put through Biocoll density gradient centrifugation at room temperature. Before flow sorting, CD4+ T cells were magnetically enriched from freshly isolated PBMCs using anti-CD4 MicroBeads. A BD FACSAria II was used to sort CD4+ T cells enriched from PBMCs of healthy donors according to marker expression. For surface staining, the researchers used Miltenyi Biotec antibodies: anti-KLRB1 clone 191B8, anti-KLRF1 clone 4A4.D10 and anti-KLRG1 clone REA261.

This entry comes from a study of GPR56 and killer-like receptors on CD4 memory cells (dated by TCRdb to between 2018 and 2021). Regarding the research as a whole: The study proposed that the stepwise gain of KLRB1, KLRG1, GPR56 and finally KLRF1 marks human CD4+ memory T-cell differentiation and cytokine production potential. Healthy blood donors in the study were described as age-matched to the liver disease patients, whose median age was around 72 years.

The investigation overall reported the following: Rather than full repertoires, only the 100 most expanded clones per population were included in the diversity and similarity analyses. The authors took the finding that clones dominating late populations 4 and 5 were also present in early populations 1 and 2 as evidence for linear differentiation. Overlap of TCR repertoires was observed especially between the late populations 4 and 5, and partly population 3. Clonal frequency was low in the marker-negative population and rose progressively along the proposed pathway, while TCRbeta diversity fell correspondingly.

This clonotype was obtained from a human donor in good health. Sequencing was done on a sample of memory CD4+ T cells from blood. The V gene is TRBV19 and the J gene is TRBJ2-3; TCRdb names TRBD2, which stays unverified in the absence of DNA. The CDR3 in this case is CASSGTSGVTDTQYF.